Below are 29 T cell receptor beta chains sequenced from a single sample in a study of T cell responses to AZD1222 COVID-19 vaccine (TCRdb year 2021). The library relied on the immunoSEQ multiplex PCR assay. The source is immuneACCESS, and TCRdb retained only in-frame sequences with V and J called. Part of the clones is not carried over; for the studies checked, unresolved V genes explain less than half of this, and the remainder is unexplained. This sample comprises approximately 80,000 clones, around 87% of them detected only once. The ten biggest clones cover under 35% of the sample. This specimen's time point label, interpreted: baseline before first vaccination. The sample was peripheral blood, taken on day 0 of AZD1222 vaccination. These receptors originate from an adult in good health.

The chain has TRBV6-5 and TRBJ1-4; D is possibly TRBD1 (5 bases). In germline, CDR1 is MNHEY, CDR2 SVGAGI. Trimming took off 6 bases at V and 4 bases at J, with 12 bases between the two ends. The CDR3 contains 14 residues. Here the CDR3 reads CASRTGTHNEKLFF. The CDR3 DNA is TGTGCCAGCAGGACCGGGACCCATAATGAAAAACTGTTTTTT.

The chain recombines TRBV2 with TRBJ2-1, with D maybe TRBD1 (6 bases). Germline CDR1 and CDR2: SNHLY and FYNNEI. V was trimmed by 2 bases and J by 3 bases, leaving 26 bases between them. The CDR3 consists of 20 residues. The CDR3 nucleotides are TGTGCCAGCAGTGAACCGTTGGGGGCGCAGCAGTTAATCGGCTACAATGAGCAGTTCTTC. Translating it yields CASSEPLGAQQLIGYNEQFF.

The chain has TRBV19 and TRBJ1-1; D is ambiguous. From germline, CDR1 is LNHDA and CDR2 SQIVND (reference sequence). The V and J ends lost 6 bases and 1 base respectively, with 9 bases between them. This CDR3 is built from 13 residues. CDR3 protein: CASSKKPNTEAFF. Here the CDR3 DNA reads TGTGCCAGTAGCAAGAAACCGAACACTGAAGCTTTCTTT.

This chain connects TRBV4-1 to TRBJ1-4; D ambiguous. CDR1 is MGHRA, CDR2 YSYEKL, per germline. The germline V and J ends were trimmed by 4 bases and 0 bases, with 12 bases remaining between them. The CDR3 consists of 16 residues. The CDR3 protein is CASSPFAVATNEKLFF. In nucleotides, the CDR3 is TGCGCCAGCAGCCCCTTTGCCGTTGCAACTAATGAAAAACTGTTTTTT.

CDR3 amino acids: CASSEAAGVLTYEQYF. CDR3 nucleotides: TGTGCCAGCAGTGAAGCAGCAGGGGTCCTAACCTACGAGCAGTACTTC. The rearrangement uses TRBV6-1 and TRBJ2-7; a possible D gene is TRBD1 (6 bases). This CDR3 comprises 16 residues. From germline, CDR1 is MNHNS and CDR2 SASEGT. Trimming took off 0 bases at V and 2 bases at J, with 14 bases between the two ends.

This clone was recorded a few times. The CDR3, as DNA: TGTGCCAGCAGCCCCTCCCCAAGCGGAGACTACAATGAGCAGTTCTTC. Translation gives CASSPSPSGDYNEQFF. V gene TRBV7-9 combines with J gene TRBJ2-1, with D maybe TRBD2 (5 bases). This CDR3 has 16 amino acids. Germline CDR1 and CDR2: SEHNR and FQNEAQ (reference sequence). V gave up 5 bases and J gave up 3 bases, with 17 bases separating them.

The chain joins TRBV7-6 to TRBJ2-4, with 9 bases matching TRBD1. The CDR3 has 15 residues. The V segment lost 5 bases and the J segment 8 bases; nucleotides outside the gene matches: 10. The germline V gene has CDR1 SGHVS and CDR2 FNYEAQ. As DNA, the CDR3 is TGTGCCAGCAGCGTCTCGACAGGGGGGGAGGACATTCAGTACTTC. Protein sequence: CASSVSTGGEDIQYF.

The chain is built from TRBV7-9 and TRBJ1-1; 9 bases are a match to TRBD1. Germline loops: CDR1 SEHNR, CDR2 FQNEAQ (reference sequence). V lost 4 bases and J lost 0; bases outside the gene matches: 15. This CDR3 is 19 amino acids long. CDR3 amino acids: CASSSSSGTGLSLNTEAFF. DNA of the CDR3: TGTGCCAGCAGCTCGAGTTCCGGGACAGGGTTAAGTCTGAACACTGAAGCTTTCTTT.

The rearrangement joins TRBV11-2 to TRBJ1-2; 7 bases match TRBD1. This CDR3 has 18 residues. CDR1 and CDR2 (germline): SGHAT, FQNNGV. J lost 0 bases, V lost 5 bases, and 15 bases had no gene match. CDR3 sequence (DNA): TGTGCCAGCAGCCCCATTGGGGCAGGGGGTCCTGCTAACTATGGCTACACCTTC. Protein: CASSPIGAGGPANYGYTF.

The chain recombines TRBV12-5 with TRBJ2-7, with 9 bases that match TRBD1. CDR3 length equals 16 residues. Germline V gene lookup returns CDR1 LGHNT and CDR2 FRNRAP. V shed 2 bases and J 1 base; nucleotides not matched to a gene: 6. The chain's CDR3 is CASGLITGGESYEQYF. Written as DNA, the CDR3 is TGTGCTAGTGGTTTGATCACAGGGGGCGAGTCCTACGAGCAGTACTTC.

V gene TRBV2 combines with J gene TRBJ1-2; 9 bases are a match to TRBD1. This CDR3 is built from 18 residues. Per the germline V gene, CDR1 is SNHLY and CDR2 is FYNNEI. The ends lost 5 bases at V and 1 base at J; junction bases unmatched: 14. The CDR3 sequence: CASSPPPYRQGDNYGYTF. The CDR3 DNA follows: TGTGCCAGCAGTCCCCCTCCCTATAGACAGGGGGATAACTATGGCTACACCTTC.

This sequence joins TRBV27 and TRBJ1-4; perhaps TRBD1 as D (5 bases). Per the germline V gene, CDR1 is MNHEY and CDR2 is SMNVEV (reference sequence). Trimming left V 3 bases short and J 5 bases short, with 10 bases between. The CDR3 totals 14 residues. CDR3 region: CASSFRGGNEKLFF. The CDR3 DNA is TGTGCCAGCAGTTTCCGGGGGGGGAATGAAAAACTGTTTTTT.

This chain uses TRBV30 with TRBJ2-1; D perhaps matches TRBD2 (6 bases). The ends were cut back, 1 base at V and 7 bases at J, with 20 bases in the middle. The CDR3 consists of 16 residues. Germline V gives CDR1 GTSNPN, CDR2 SVGIG (reference sequence). CDR3 amino acids: CAWSDGGTGVGNEQFF. CDR3 coding DNA: TGTGCCTGGAGTGATGGCGGGACCGGAGTCGGTAATGAGCAGTTCTTC.

The chain joins TRBV10-1 to TRBJ2-2; 10 positions agree with TRBD2. This CDR3 comprises 16 residues. Germline lookup yields CDR1 WNHNN and CDR2 SYGVQD (reference sequence). The junction had 5 bases not matched to a gene; V was cut back by 3 bases and J by 4 bases. This CDR3 is CASSEGAGGPTGELFF. CDR3 nucleotides: TGCGCCAGCAGTGAAGGAGCGGGAGGGCCCACCGGGGAGCTGTTTTTT.

This sequence joins TRBV28 and TRBJ1-1; 8 bases line up with TRBD1. The germline gives CDR1 MDHEN, CDR2 SYDVKM. The CDR3 length is 14 residues. The V and J ends lost 5 bases and 4 bases, in that order; junction bases with no gene match: 6. CDR3 DNA sequence: TGTGCCAGCAGTCCCTGGACAGGGAGCACTGAAGCTTTCTTT. Its translation is CASSPWTGSTEAFF.

This chain joins TRBV29-1 and TRBJ1-1; D call uncertain. This CDR3 comprises 13 residues. The ends were cut back, 6 bases at V and 1 base at J, with 12 bases in the middle. Germline CDR1 SQVTM, CDR2 ANQGSEA. In nucleotides, the CDR3 is TGCAGCGTATCATTACCGGGGAACACTGAAGCTTTCTTT. Translation gives CSVSLPGNTEAFF.

The chain employs TRBV27 and TRBJ2-7; 8 bases map to TRBD2. CDR1 MNHEY and CDR2 SMNVEV come from the germline V gene (reference sequence). This CDR3 is 14 amino acids long. V gave up 5 bases and J gave up 5 bases; unmatched junction bases: 8. This CDR3 reads CASSTPAGANEQYF. The CDR3 region has the DNA TGTGCCAGCAGTACCCCAGCGGGAGCAAACGAGCAGTACTTC.

This clone was seen a few times. The V gene is TRBV5-1, the J gene TRBJ2-5; D uncertain. The CDR3 runs to 14 residues. Germline V gene sequence: CDR1 SGHRS, CDR2 YFSETQ. With 0 bases removed from V and 2 bases from J, the gap between germline ends came to 8 bases. The CDR3 region has the DNA TGCGCCAGCAGCTTGGCCGGCTTACAAGAGACCCAGTACTTC. Translating it yields CASSLAGLQETQYF.

The V and J genes are TRBV7-9 and TRBJ2-3; D is undetermined. This CDR3 contains 14 residues. Trimming stripped 7 bases from V and 2 bases from J, with 13 bases between. Germline lookup yields CDR1 SEHNR and CDR2 FQNEAQ (reference sequence). CDR3 sequence reads: CASMGGRNTDTQYF. DNA for the CDR3: TGTGCCAGCATGGGTGGTCGAAACACAGATACGCAGTATTTT.

The chain is built from TRBV5-1 and TRBJ2-7, with 11 bases matching TRBD1. J lost 5 bases, V lost 2 bases, and 9 bases had no gene match. From germline, CDR1 is SGHRS and CDR2 YFSETQ. The CDR3 has 16 amino acids. The DNA for the CDR3 is TGCGCCAGCAGCTTTAGTGGGGACAGGGGGGCCCACGAGCAGTACTTC. Residues: CASSFSGDRGAHEQYF. The complete variable domain, with remaining parts taken from reference TRBV5-1 and TRBJ2-7, reads KAGVTQTPRYLIKTRGQQVTLSCSPISGHRSVSWYQQTPGQGLQFLFEYFSETQRNKGNFPGRFSGRQFSNSRSEMNVSTLELGDSALYLCASSFSGDRGAHEQYFGPGTRLTVT.

The chain joins TRBV3-1 (or the pseudogene TRBV3-2) to TRBJ2-2; 7 nucleotides agree with TRBD2. The CDR3 runs to 14 residues. V lost 3 bases to trimming and J lost 7 bases; unmatched junction nucleotides: 5. The germline gives CDR1 LGHDT, CDR2 YNNKEL (reference sequence). The CDR3 is CASSHRLAGGELFF. CDR3 sequence (DNA): TGTGCCAGCAGCCACAGACTAGCTGGCGGGGAGCTGTTTTTT.

The gene calls are TRBV25-1 and TRBJ2-3, with 10 positions matching TRBD2. J was trimmed by 9 bases and V by 6 bases; bases with no gene match: 9. Per the germline V gene, CDR1 is MGHDK and CDR2 is SYGVNS. The CDR3 runs 14 residues. In DNA, the CDR3 is TGTGCCAGCAGGGAAGCGGGAGGGCAAACCACGCAGTATTTT. It specifies CASREAGGQTTQYF. The full variable domain, its missing parts supplied by reference TRBV25-1 and TRBJ2-3, is EADIYQTPRYLVIGTGKKITLECSQTMGHDKMYWYQQDPGMELHLIHYSYGVNSTEKGDLSSESTVSRIRTEHFPLTLESARPSHTSQYLCASREAGGQTTQYFGPGTRLTVL.

In its sample, this clone was seen a few times. The V call is TRBV6-1, the J call TRBJ2-5; the D is unclear. The ends were cut back, 2 bases at V and 1 base at J, with 11 bases in the middle. The CDR3 is made up of 15 amino acids. Germline lookup yields CDR1 MNHNS and CDR2 SASEGT. The CDR3 reads CASSELAVSQETQYF. In DNA form, the CDR3 reads TGTGCCAGCAGTGAATTGGCCGTGAGCCAAGAGACCCAGTACTTC.

The sample holds one count of this clone. J is TRBJ2-5 and V is TRBV2; D remains unclear. The CDR3 sequence is 11 residues long. Trimming removed 8 bases at V and 5 bases at J, with 9 bases between. Germline V CDR1 and CDR2: SNHLY, FYNNEI. The CDR3 sequence is CASGAGETQYF. The CDR3 coding sequence is TGTGCCAGCGGCGCCGGGGAGACCCAGTACTTC.

The rearrangement links TRBV10-3 to TRBJ2-7, with 7 bases fitting TRBD1. CDR1 is ENHRY and CDR2 is SYGVKD in the germline V gene. The V gene end was trimmed by 4 bases and the J gene end by 0 bases; junction bases not matched to a gene: 6. The CDR3 spans 15 residues. The CDR3 spells CAISATDRSSYEQYF. The CDR3 DNA reads as TGTGCCATCAGTGCCACGGACAGGAGCTCCTACGAGCAGTACTTC.

The chain recombines TRBV11-1 with TRBJ1-2; D is unclear. Germline V gene lookup returns CDR1 SGHAT and CDR2 FQDESV (reference sequence). The CDR3 consists of 14 residues. Trimming removed 8 bases from V and 8 bases from J, with 21 bases in between. This CDR3 reads CASRYSGDTGGYTF. The CDR3, as DNA: TGTGCCAGCCGGTATAGTGGAGACACCGGGGGCTACACCTTC.

The V and J genes are TRBV20-1 and TRBJ1-2; D not resolved. The CDR3 spans 10 residues. V dropped 3 bases and J dropped 1 base, with 0 bases sitting between them. Germline CDR1 is DFQATT and CDR2 is SNEGSKA (reference sequence). The CDR3 nucleotides read TGCAGTGCTAGTAACTATGGCTACACCTTC. Protein sequence: CSASNYGYTF.

The chain is built from TRBV6-2 or TRBV6-3 and TRBJ2-3, with 9 bases identical to TRBD2. The CDR3 totals 18 residues. CDR1 is MNHEY and CDR2 is SVGEGT in the germline V gene. The ends lost 6 bases at V and 0 bases at J; junction bases unmatched: 13. The CDR3 coding sequence is TGTGCCAGCAGACCTCTAGCGGGACCGGCGAGGAGCACAGATACGCAGTATTTT. Amino acids: CASRPLAGPARSTDTQYF.

The V gene is TRBV11-2, the J gene TRBJ1-1; 9 bases are shared with TRBD1. V lost 5 bases, J lost 4 bases, and 5 bases stayed unmatched. Germline V lookup: CDR1 SGHAT, CDR2 FQNNGV. This CDR3 is 14 amino acids long. The chain's CDR3 is CASSMTGGFTEAFF. CDR3 nucleotide sequence: TGTGCCAGCAGCATGACAGGGGGGTTCACTGAAGCTTTCTTT.